The T cell receptor beta chain described here comes from a study of T cell clonotyping in hematopoietic cell transplantation. CDR1 and CDR2 (germline): LNHDA, SQIVND (reference sequence). V gave up 3 bases and J gave up 4 bases, with 9 bases separating them. The CDR3 has 13 amino acids. Sequencing used immunoSEQ multiplex PCR; TCRdb keeps in-frame clones, though not all of them. The sample comprises tens of thousands of clones, approximately 95% of which are singletons, and around 1.6% rests with the top ten. Stated time point: recipient sample about 28 days before transplant, after cytoreduction. This chain joins TRBV19 and TRBJ1-2; D gene ambiguous. This TCR derives from a man aged 40-50 years with chronic myeloid leukemia. Some clones in this sample may be carry-over from other donors' samples. Specimen: peripheral blood mononuclear cells, collected before stem cell transplant. Here the CDR3 DNA reads TGTGCCAGTAGTATGCAAGAGCTCTATGGCTACACCTTC. Translated, it gives CASSMQELYGYTF.